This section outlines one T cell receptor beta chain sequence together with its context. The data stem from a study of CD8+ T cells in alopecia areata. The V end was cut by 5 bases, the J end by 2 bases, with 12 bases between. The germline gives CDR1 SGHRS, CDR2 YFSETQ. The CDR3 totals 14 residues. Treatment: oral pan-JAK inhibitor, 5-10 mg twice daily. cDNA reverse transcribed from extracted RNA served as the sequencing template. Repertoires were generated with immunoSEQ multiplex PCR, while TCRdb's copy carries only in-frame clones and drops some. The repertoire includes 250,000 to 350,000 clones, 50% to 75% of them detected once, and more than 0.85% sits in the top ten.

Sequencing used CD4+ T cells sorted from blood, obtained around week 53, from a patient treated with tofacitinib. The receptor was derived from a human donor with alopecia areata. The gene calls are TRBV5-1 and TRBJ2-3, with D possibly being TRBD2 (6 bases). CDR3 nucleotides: TGCGCCAGCAGGGAGGGGTTCGCCACAGATACGCAGTATTTT. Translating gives CASREGFATDTQYF.